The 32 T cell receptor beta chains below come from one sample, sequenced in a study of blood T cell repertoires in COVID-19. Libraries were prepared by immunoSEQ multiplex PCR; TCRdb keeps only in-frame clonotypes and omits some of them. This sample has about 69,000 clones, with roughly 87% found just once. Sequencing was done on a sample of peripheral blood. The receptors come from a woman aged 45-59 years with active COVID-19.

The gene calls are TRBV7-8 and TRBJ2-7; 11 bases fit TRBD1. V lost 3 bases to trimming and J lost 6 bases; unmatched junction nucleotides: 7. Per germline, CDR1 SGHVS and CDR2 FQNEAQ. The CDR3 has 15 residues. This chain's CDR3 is CASSFLWTGGAEQYF. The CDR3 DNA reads TGTGCCAGCAGCTTCCTCTGGACAGGGGGCGCCGAGCAGTACTTC.

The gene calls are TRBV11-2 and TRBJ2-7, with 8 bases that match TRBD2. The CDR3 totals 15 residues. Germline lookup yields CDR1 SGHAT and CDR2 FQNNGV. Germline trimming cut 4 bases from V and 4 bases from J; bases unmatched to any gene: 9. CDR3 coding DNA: TGTGCCAGCAGCTCCTTAGCGGGAACTCTGTACGAGCAGTACTTC. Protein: CASSSLAGTLYEQYF.

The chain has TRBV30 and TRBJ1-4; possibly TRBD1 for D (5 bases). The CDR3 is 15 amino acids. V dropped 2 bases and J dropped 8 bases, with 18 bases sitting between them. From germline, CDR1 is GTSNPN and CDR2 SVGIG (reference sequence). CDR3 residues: CAWSPSQARTEKLFF. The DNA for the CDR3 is TGTGCCTGGAGTCCCTCACAAGCGAGGACAGAAAAACTGTTTTTT.

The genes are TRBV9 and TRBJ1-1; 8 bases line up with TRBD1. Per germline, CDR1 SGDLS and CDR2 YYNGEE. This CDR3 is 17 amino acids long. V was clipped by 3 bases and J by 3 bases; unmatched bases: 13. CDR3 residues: CASSARDRGYGDTEAFF. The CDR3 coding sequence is TGTGCCAGCAGCGCAAGAGACAGGGGCTATGGGGACACTGAAGCTTTCTTT. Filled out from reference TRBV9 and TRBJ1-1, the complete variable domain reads DSGVTQTPKHLITATGQRVTLRCSPRSGDLSVYWYQQSLDQGLQFLIQYYNGEERAKGNILERFSAQQFPDLHSELNLSSLELGDSALYFCASSARDRGYGDTEAFFGQGTRLTVV.

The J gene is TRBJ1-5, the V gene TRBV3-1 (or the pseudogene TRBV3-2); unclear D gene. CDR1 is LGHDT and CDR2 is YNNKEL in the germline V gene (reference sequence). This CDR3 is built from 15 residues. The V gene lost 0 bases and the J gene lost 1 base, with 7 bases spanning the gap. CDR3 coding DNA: TGTGCCAGCAGCCAAGATCTTACAAGCAATCAGCCCCAGCATTTT. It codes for CASSQDLTSNQPQHF.

CDR3 residues: CASSEAFDRNQPQHF. DNA for the CDR3: TGTGCCAGCAGTGAAGCTTTCGACAGAAATCAGCCCCAGCATTTT. The rearrangement joins TRBV2 to TRBJ1-5; TRBD1 is a possible D gene (5 bases). V was trimmed by 0 bases and J by 4 bases, leaving 10 bases between them. The CDR3 runs 15 residues. Germline assignment: CDR1 SNHLY and CDR2 FYNNEI.

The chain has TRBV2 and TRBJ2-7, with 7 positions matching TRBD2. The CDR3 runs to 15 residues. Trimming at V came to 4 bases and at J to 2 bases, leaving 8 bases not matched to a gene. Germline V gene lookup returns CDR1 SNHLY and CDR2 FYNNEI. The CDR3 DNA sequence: TGTGCCAGCAGTGGACTCAGCGGGACGGCCTACGAGCAGTACTTC. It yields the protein CASSGLSGTAYEQYF.

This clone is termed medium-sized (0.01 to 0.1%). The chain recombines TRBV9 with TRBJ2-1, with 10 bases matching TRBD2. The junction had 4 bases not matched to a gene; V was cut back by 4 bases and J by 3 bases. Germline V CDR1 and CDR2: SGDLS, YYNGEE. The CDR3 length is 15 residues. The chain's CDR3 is CASSPAGGLYNEQFF. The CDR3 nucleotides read TGTGCCAGCAGCCCAGCGGGAGGGCTCTACAATGAGCAGTTCTTC.

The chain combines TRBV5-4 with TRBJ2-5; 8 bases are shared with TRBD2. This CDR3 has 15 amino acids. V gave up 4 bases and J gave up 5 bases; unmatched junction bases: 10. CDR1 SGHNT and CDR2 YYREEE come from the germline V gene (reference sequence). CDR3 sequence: CASSVRAGVLETQYF. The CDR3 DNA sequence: TGTGCCAGCAGCGTAAGAGCGGGAGTGTTGGAGACCCAGTACTTC. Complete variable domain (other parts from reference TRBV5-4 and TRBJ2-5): ETGVTQSPTHLIKTRGQQVTLRCSSQSGHNTVSWYQQALGQGPQFIFQYYREEENGRGNFPPRFSGLQFPNYSSELNVNALELDDSALYLCASSVRAGVLETQYFGPGTRLLVL.

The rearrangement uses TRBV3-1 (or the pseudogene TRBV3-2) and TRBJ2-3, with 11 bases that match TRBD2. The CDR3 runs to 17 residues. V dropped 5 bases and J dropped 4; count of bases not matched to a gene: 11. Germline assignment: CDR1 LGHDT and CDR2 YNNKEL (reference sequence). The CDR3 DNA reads TGTGCCAGCAGCTCATATCCGGGACTAGCGGTGTCAGATACGCAGTATTTT. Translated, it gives CASSSYPGLAVSDTQYF.

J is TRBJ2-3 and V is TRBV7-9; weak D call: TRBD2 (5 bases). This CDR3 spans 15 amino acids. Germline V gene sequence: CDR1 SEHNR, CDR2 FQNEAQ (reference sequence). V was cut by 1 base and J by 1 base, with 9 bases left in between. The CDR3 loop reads CASSLDGIRTDTQYF. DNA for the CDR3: TGTGCCAGCAGCTTAGACGGGATACGCACAGATACGCAGTATTTT.

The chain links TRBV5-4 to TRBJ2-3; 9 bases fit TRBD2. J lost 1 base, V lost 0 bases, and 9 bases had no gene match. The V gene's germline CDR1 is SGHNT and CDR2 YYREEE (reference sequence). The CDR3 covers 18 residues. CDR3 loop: CASSLVLAGVGGTDTQYF. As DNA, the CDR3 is TGTGCCAGCAGCTTGGTATTAGCGGGAGTCGGCGGCACAGATACGCAGTATTTT. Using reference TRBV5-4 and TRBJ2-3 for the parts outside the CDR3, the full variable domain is ETGVTQSPTHLIKTRGQQVTLRCSSQSGHNTVSWYQQALGQGPQFIFQYYREEENGRGNFPPRFSGLQFPNYSSELNVNALELDDSALYLCASSLVLAGVGGTDTQYFGPGTRLTVL.

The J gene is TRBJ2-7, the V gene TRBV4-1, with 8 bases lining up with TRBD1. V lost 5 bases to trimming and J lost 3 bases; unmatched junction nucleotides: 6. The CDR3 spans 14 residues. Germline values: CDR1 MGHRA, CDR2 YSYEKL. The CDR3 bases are TGCGCCAGCAGCAGCCGACAGGGGCACTACGAGCAGTACTTC. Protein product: CASSSRQGHYEQYF.

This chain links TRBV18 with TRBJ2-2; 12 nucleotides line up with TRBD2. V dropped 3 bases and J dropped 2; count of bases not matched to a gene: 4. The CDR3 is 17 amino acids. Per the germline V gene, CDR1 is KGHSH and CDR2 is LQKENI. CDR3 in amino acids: CASSPTSGGFNTGELFF. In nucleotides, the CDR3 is TGTGCCAGCTCACCGACTAGCGGGGGTTTTAACACCGGGGAGCTGTTTTTT.

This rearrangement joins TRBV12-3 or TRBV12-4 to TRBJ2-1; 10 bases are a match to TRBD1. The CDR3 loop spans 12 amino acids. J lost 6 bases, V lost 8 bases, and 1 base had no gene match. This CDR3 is CASGDRGNEQFF. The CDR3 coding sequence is TGTGCCAGCGGGGACAGGGGCAATGAGCAGTTCTTC.

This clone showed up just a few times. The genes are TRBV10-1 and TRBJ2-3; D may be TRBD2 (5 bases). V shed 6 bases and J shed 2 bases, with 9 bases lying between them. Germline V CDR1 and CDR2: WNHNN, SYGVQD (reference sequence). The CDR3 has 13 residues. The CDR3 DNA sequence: TGCGCCAGCAGCTTAGCGTTCACAGATACGCAGTATTTT. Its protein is CASSLAFTDTQYF.

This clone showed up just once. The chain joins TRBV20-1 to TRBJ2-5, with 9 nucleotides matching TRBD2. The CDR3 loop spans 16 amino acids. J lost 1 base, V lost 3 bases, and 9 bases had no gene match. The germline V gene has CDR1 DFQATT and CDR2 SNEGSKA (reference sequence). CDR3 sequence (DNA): TGCAGTGCTAGTTTAGGAGCGGGGGGTTTCCAAGAGACCCAGTACTTC. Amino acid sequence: CSASLGAGGFQETQYF.

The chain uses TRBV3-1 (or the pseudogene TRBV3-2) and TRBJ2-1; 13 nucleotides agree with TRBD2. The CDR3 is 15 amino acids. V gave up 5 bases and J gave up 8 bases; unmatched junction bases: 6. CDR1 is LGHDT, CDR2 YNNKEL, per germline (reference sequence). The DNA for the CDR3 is TGTGCCAGCAGCGGTCGGACTAGCGGGAGCTATGAGCAGTTCTTC. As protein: CASSGRTSGSYEQFF.

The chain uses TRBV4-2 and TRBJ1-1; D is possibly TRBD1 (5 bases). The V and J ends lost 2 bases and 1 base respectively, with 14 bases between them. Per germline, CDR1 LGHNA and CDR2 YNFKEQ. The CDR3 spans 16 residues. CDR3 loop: CASSQHIGAENTEAFF. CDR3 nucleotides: TGTGCCAGCAGCCAACACATTGGGGCAGAGAACACTGAAGCTTTCTTT.

The CDR3 DNA is TGTGCCAGTAGAGAGCGCCGGACAGGAGGTGAGCAGTTCTTC. Residues: CASRERRTGGEQFF. The chain has TRBV19 and TRBJ2-1; 7 bases fit TRBD1. This CDR3 region has 14 residues. Germline loops: CDR1 LNHDA, CDR2 SQIVND (reference sequence). Trimming removed 6 bases from V and 9 bases from J; junction bases left unmatched: 11.

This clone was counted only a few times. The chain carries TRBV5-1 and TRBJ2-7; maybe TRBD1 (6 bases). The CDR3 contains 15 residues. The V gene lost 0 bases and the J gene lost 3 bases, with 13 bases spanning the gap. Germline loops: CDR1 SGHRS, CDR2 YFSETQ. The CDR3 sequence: CASSLAPGDGYEQYF. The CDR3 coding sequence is TGCGCCAGCAGCTTGGCCCCAGGGGATGGCTACGAGCAGTACTTC. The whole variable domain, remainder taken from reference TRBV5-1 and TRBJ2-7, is KAGVTQTPRYLIKTRGQQVTLSCSPISGHRSVSWYQQTPGQGLQFLFEYFSETQRNKGNFPGRFSGRQFSNSRSEMNVSTLELGDSALYLCASSLAPGDGYEQYFGPGTRLTVT.

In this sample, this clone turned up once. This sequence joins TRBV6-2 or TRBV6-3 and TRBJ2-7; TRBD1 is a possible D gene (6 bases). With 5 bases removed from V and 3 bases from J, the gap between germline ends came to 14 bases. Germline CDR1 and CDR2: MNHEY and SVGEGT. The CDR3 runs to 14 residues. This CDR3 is CASSHLGTHYEQYF. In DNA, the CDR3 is TGTGCCAGCAGTCACCTCGGGACACACTACGAGCAGTACTTC.

CDR3 in amino acids: CASSTLLGEREYSYNEQFF. DNA of the CDR3: TGTGCCAGCAGTACACTCCTGGGGGAGCGGGAGTATTCCTACAATGAGCAGTTCTTC. V is TRBV28 and J is TRBJ2-1, with 8 bases lining up with TRBD2. Germline-derived CDR1 and CDR2 are MDHEN and SYDVKM. This CDR3 is built from 19 residues. J was trimmed by 1 base and V by 5 bases; bases with no gene match: 16.

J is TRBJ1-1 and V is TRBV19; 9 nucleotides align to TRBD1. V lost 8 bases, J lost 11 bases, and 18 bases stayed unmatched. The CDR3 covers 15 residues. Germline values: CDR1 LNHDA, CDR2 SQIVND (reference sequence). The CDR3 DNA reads TGTGCCAGTCCGCCCCCTACAGGGGGCGCCCGGATGGCTTTCTTT. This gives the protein CASPPPTGGARMAFF. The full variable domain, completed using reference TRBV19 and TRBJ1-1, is DGGITQSPKYLFRKEGQNVTLSCEQNLNHDAMYWYRQDPGQGLRLIYYSQIVNDFQKGDIAEGYSVSREKKESFPLTVTSAQKNPTAFYLCASPPPTGGARMAFFGQGTRLTVV.

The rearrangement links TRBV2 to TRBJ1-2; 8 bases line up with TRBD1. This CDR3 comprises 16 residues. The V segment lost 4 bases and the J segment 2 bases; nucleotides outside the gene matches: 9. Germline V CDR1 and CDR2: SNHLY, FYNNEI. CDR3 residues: CASSAGSGQANYGYTF. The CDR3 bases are TGTGCCAGCAGTGCAGGATCGGGACAGGCGAACTATGGCTACACCTTC.

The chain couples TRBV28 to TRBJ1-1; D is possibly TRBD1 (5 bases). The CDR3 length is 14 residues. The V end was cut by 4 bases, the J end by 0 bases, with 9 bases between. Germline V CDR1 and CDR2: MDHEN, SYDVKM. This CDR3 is CASSSPGMNTEAFF. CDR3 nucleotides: TGTGCCAGCAGTTCTCCAGGGATGAACACTGAAGCTTTCTTT.

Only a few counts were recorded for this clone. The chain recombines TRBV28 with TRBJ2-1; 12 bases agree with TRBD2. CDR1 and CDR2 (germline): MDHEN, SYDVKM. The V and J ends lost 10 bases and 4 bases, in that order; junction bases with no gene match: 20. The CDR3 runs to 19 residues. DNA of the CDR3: TGTGCCACCTCCGGGGCCCTGACTAGCGGGAGAGGATCTTACAATGAGCAGTTCTTC. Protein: CATSGALTSGRGSYNEQFF.

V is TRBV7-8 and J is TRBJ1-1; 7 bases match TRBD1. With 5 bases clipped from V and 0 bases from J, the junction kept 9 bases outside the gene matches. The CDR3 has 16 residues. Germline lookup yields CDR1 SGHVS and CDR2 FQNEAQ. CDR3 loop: CASSRRRGPMNTEAFF. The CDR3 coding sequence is TGTGCCAGCAGCCGACGGAGGGGGCCCATGAACACTGAAGCTTTCTTT.

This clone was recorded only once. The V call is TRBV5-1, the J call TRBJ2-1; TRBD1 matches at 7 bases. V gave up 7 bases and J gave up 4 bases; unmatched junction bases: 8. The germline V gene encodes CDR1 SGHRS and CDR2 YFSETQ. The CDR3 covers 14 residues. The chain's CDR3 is CASGTGTEYNEQFF. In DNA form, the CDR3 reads TGCGCCAGCGGAACCGGGACAGAGTACAATGAGCAGTTCTTC.

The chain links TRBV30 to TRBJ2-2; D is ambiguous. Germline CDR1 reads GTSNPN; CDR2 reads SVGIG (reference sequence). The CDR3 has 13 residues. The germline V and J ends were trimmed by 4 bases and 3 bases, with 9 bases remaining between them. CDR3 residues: CAWTGPYTGELFF. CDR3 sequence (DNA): TGTGCCTGGACAGGTCCGTACACCGGGGAGCTGTTTTTT. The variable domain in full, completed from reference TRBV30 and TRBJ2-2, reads SQTIHQWPATLVQPVGSPLSLECTVEGTSNPNLYWYRQAAGRGLQLLFYSVGIGQISSEVPQNLSASRPQDRQFILSSKKLLLSDSGFYLCAWTGPYTGELFFGEGSRLTVL.

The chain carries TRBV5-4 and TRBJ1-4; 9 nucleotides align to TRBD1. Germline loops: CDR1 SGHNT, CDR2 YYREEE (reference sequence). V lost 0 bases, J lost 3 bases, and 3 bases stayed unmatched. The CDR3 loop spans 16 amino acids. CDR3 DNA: TGTGCCAGCAGCTTGGGTGGGGACAGGGCTAATGAAAAACTGTTTTTT. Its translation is CASSLGGDRANEKLFF.

The chain's CDR3 is CASSFTGTRPTGELFF. The CDR3 DNA reads as TGTGCCAGCAGTTTTACAGGGACACGGCCAACCGGGGAGCTGTTTTTT. The genes are TRBV28 and TRBJ2-2; a weak D match, TRBD1 (6 bases). CDR3 size: 16 residues. CDR1 is MDHEN, CDR2 SYDVKM, per germline. The V end lost 3 bases, the J end lost 5 bases, and 16 bases lay between the germline ends.